This TCR beta chain was documented in a study of blood T cell repertoires in COVID-19. V gave up 4 bases and J gave up 2 bases, with 8 bases separating them. The CDR3 has 13 residues. The V gene's germline CDR1 is SNHLY and CDR2 FYNNEI. As handled by the study authors: Amplification of reference gene primers provided the estimated nucleated cell counts. Measured with immunoSEQ multiplex PCR; TCRdb has only the in-frame clones, and not every one. Clone size and the V and J calls come from that table; the DNA yielded D and trimming. The sample yields about 190,000 clones, 86% seen once. The material sequenced was PBMCs or T cells enriched from blood (not recorded which). V gene TRBV2 combines with J gene TRBJ1-2; the D is unclear. The receptor was derived from a woman between 40 and 50 years old in a cohort exposed to, infected with or recovered from COVID-19 (not recorded which). The CDR3 coding sequence is TGTGCCAGCAGTGTCGAGGAAAACTATGGCTACACCTTC. Translated: CASSVEENYGYTF.